The 16 T cell receptor beta chains presented below share a single source sample, sequenced in a study of T cell clonotyping in hematopoietic cell transplantation. Clones were read by immunoSEQ multiplex PCR, and TCRdb kept only the in-frame ones, dropping some. The sample has fewer than 6,000 clones, around 80% seen once. The specimen was PBMCs, collected 100 days after allogeneic stem cell transplant. These receptor sequences come from a male patient in his fifties who had an allogeneic stem cell transplant from an unrelated donor, so the T cells may come from the graft donor. Some clones in this sample may be carry-over from other donors' samples.

The gene calls are TRBV7-2 and TRBJ2-7, with D possibly TRBD1 on 6 matching bases. The CDR3 consists of 15 residues. Germline CDR1 and CDR2: SGHTA and FQGNSA. Trimming left V 1 base short and J 3 bases short, with 13 bases between. The CDR3 sequence is CASSLGQGQIYEQYF. For the CDR3, the DNA is TGTGCCAGCAGCTTAGGGCAAGGACAGATCTACGAGCAGTACTTC.

There are a few counts of this clone. V gene TRBV19 combines with J gene TRBJ2-7, with D unclear. CDR3 size: 13 residues. Looked up from germline, CDR1 is LNHDA and CDR2 is SQIVND (reference sequence). Deletions cut 5 bases from V and 3 bases from J, with 11 bases between. As DNA, the CDR3 is TGTGCCAGTAGTGGTAATGTCGGCTACGAGCAGTACTTC. Protein: CASSGNVGYEQYF.

This clone has more than one count but fewer than ten. The V call is TRBV9, the J call TRBJ1-2; perhaps TRBD1 as D (5 bases). Deletions cut 2 bases from V and 4 bases from J, with 9 bases between. The CDR3 runs to 13 residues. Germline CDR1 reads SGDLS; CDR2 reads YYNGEE. CDR3 amino acids: CASSVGQAYGYTF. The DNA of the CDR3 is TGTGCCAGCAGCGTCGGACAAGCCTATGGCTACACCTTC.

This clone rates as large. The V and J genes are TRBV4-3 and TRBJ1-2, with TRBD1 matching over 10 bases. Germline CDR1 is LGHNA and CDR2 is YSLEER. The V gene end was trimmed by 0 bases and the J gene end by 1 base; junction bases not matched to a gene: 2. The CDR3 length is 16 residues. CDR3 in amino acids: CASSQDGTGVNYGYTF. The CDR3 DNA sequence: TGCGCCAGCAGCCAAGATGGGACAGGGGTTAACTATGGCTACACCTTC.

The genes are TRBV28 and TRBJ2-3, with a weak D call TRBD2 (6 bases). Deletions cut 6 bases from V and 3 bases from J, with 19 bases between. This CDR3 has 16 amino acids. CDR1 and CDR2 (germline): MDHEN, SYDVKM. The CDR3 DNA sequence: TGTGCCAGCAGCCGTCGAAAACGGGCGGGGACAGATACGCAGTATTTT. Protein product: CASSRRKRAGTDTQYF.

The DNA of the CDR3 is TGTGCCAGCAGCTTGGCCCGTAGGGGCGGGAGCTACGAGCAGTACTTC. Protein product: CASSLARRGGSYEQYF. V is TRBV5-4 and J is TRBJ2-7; 7 bases line up with TRBD2. The germline CDR1 and CDR2 sequences are SGHNT and YYREEE (reference sequence). J was trimmed by 3 bases and V by 0 bases; bases with no gene match: 9. There are 16 residues in the CDR3.

This clone was seen a few times. This chain connects TRBV4-3 to TRBJ1-5; D is uncertain. The CDR3 is 15 residues long. Trimming removed 0 bases at V and 1 base at J, with 7 bases between. CDR1 and CDR2 (germline): LGHNA, YSLEER. CDR3 DNA sequence: TGCGCCAGCAGCCAAGACCGACTGAGCAATCAGCCCCAGCATTTT. Translated: CASSQDRLSNQPQHF.

This clone was observed a few times. The rearrangement joins TRBV29-1 to TRBJ1-4, with unresolved D. The CDR3 spans 14 residues. Germline values: CDR1 SQVTM, CDR2 ANQGSEA. V lost 0 bases and J 5 bases, leaving 10 bases between the germline ends. The CDR3: CSVEDGQVNEKLFF. The CDR3 DNA sequence: TGCAGCGTTGAAGACGGCCAGGTGAATGAAAAACTGTTTTTT.

The chain is built from TRBV7-2 and TRBJ1-2, with D possibly matching TRBD1 (6 bases). Trimming left V 5 bases short and J 0 bases short, with 16 bases between. Germline CDR1 reads SGHTA; CDR2 reads FQGNSA. The CDR3 has 16 amino acids. The CDR3 region has the DNA TGTGCCAGCAGCCTACCCCGGGGGGCGCCTAACTATGGCTACACCTTC. Protein product: CASSLPRGAPNYGYTF.

The chain carries TRBV5-1 and TRBJ2-7; a weak D match, TRBD1 (6 bases). The V gene lost 0 bases and the J gene lost 2 bases, with 12 bases spanning the gap. Germline CDR1 is SGHRS and CDR2 is YFSETQ. The CDR3 is 15 amino acids. The CDR3 protein is CASSLEGTPTYEQYF. As DNA, the CDR3 is TGCGCCAGCAGCTTGGAGGGGACACCCACCTACGAGCAGTACTTC.

The chain couples TRBV6-1 to TRBJ1-6; unclear D gene. Germline values: CDR1 MNHNS, CDR2 SASEGT. There are 15 residues in the CDR3. Trimming took 5 bases from V and 5 from J, leaving 13 bases between them. The CDR3 loop is CASSPGITDNSPLHF. The CDR3 bases are TGTGCCAGCAGTCCCGGCATAACAGATAATTCACCCCTCCACTTT.

J is TRBJ2-5 and V is TRBV30, with D perhaps TRBD2 (5 bases). This CDR3 is built from 14 residues. CDR1 and CDR2 (germline): GTSNPN, SVGIG (reference sequence). Trimming cost V 3 bases and J 1 base, with 12 bases left between them. The CDR3 protein is CAWSAGGTQETQYF. DNA for the CDR3: TGTGCCTGGAGCGCCGGAGGTACCCAAGAGACCCAGTACTTC.

The V and J genes are TRBV7-9 and TRBJ2-3; no reliable D call. Per germline, CDR1 SEHNR and CDR2 FQNEAQ (reference sequence). The germline V and J ends were trimmed by 8 bases and 0 bases, with 6 bases remaining between them. This CDR3 has 12 residues. The CDR3 loop reads CASADSTDTQYF. CDR3 nucleotides: TGTGCCAGCGCAGATAGCACAGATACGCAGTATTTT.

J is TRBJ2-7 and V is TRBV6-6; weak D call: TRBD1 (6 bases). Germline lookup yields CDR1 MNHNY and CDR2 SVGAGI (reference sequence). With 6 bases removed from V and 2 bases from J, the gap between germline ends came to 17 bases. The CDR3 has 15 amino acids. The CDR3 protein is CASSLDRLPPYEQYF. The CDR3 DNA sequence: TGTGCCAGCAGCCTCGACAGGCTACCCCCCTACGAGCAGTACTTC.

The chain employs TRBV5-1 and TRBJ2-2, with a possible D match to TRBD2 (5 bases). Per germline, CDR1 SGHRS and CDR2 YFSETQ. V lost 8 bases and J lost 3, with 14 bases in between. The CDR3 sequence is 14 residues long. The CDR3 is CASNPSSHTGELFF. The CDR3 DNA follows: TGCGCCAGTAATCCTAGCTCTCACACCGGGGAGCTGTTTTTT.

The CDR3 region has the DNA TGTGCCTGGAGCCCCGGGACAGGGAGGGAAAAACTGTTTTTT. It yields the protein CAWSPGTGREKLFF. The chain is built from TRBV30 and TRBJ1-4, with 9 bases matching TRBD1. The CDR3 spans 14 residues. V dropped 3 bases and J dropped 8; count of bases not matched to a gene: 7. Germline V gene lookup returns CDR1 GTSNPN and CDR2 SVGIG (reference sequence).